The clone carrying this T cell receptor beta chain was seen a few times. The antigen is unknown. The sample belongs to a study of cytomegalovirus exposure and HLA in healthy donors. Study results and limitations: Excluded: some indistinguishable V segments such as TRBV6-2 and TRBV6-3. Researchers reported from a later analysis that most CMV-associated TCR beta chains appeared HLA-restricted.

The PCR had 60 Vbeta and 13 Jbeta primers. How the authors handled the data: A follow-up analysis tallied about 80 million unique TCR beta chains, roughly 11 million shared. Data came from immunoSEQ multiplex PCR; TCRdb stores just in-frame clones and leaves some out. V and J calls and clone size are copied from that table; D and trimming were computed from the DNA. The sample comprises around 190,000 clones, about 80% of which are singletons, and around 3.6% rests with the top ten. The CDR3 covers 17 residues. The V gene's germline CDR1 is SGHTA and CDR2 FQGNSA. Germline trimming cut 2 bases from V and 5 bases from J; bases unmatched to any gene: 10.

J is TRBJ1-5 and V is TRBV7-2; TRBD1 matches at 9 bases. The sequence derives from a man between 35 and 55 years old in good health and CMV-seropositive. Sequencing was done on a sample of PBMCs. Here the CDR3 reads CASSLRPPGQGYQPQHF. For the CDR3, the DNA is TGTGCCAGCAGCTTAAGGCCGCCGGGACAGGGTTATCAGCCCCAGCATTTT.